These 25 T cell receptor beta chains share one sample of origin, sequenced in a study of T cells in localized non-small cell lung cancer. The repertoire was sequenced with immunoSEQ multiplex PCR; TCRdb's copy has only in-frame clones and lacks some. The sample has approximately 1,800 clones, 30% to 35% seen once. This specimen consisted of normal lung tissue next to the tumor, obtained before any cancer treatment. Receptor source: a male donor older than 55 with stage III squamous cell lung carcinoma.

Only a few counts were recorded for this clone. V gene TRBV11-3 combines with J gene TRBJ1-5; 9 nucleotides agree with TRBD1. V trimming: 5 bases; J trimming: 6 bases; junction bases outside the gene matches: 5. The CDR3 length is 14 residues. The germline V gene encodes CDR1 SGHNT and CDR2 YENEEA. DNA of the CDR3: TGTGCCAGCAGCACCGGACAGGGGACTCAGCCCCAGCATTTT. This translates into CASSTGQGTQPQHF.

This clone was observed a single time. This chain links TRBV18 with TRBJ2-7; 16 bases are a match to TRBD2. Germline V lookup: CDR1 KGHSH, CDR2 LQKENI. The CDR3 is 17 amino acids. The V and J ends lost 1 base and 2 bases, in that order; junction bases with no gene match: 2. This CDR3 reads CASSPQGTSGGAYEQYV. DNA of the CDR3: TGTGCCAGCTCACCACAAGGGACTAGCGGGGGGGCCTACGAGCAGTACGTC.

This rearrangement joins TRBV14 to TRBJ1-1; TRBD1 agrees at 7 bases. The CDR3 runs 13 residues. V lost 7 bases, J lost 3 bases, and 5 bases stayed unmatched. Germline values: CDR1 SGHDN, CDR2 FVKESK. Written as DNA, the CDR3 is TGTGCCAGCAACGGTCAGGGGGACACTGAAGCTTTCTTT. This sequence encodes CASNGQGDTEAFF. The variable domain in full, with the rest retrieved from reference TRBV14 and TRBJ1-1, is EAGVTQFPSHSVIEKGQTVTLRCDPISGHDNLYWYRRVMGKEIKFLLHFVKESKQDESGMPNNRFLAERTGGTYSTLKVQPAELEDSGVYFCASNGQGDTEAFFGQGTRLTVV.

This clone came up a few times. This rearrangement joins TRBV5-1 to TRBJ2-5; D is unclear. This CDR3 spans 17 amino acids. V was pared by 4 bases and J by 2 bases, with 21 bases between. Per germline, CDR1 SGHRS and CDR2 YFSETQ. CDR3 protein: CASSTDPQKTSQETQYF. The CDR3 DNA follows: TGCGCCAGCAGCACGGACCCCCAAAAGACATCGCAAGAGACCCAGTACTTC.

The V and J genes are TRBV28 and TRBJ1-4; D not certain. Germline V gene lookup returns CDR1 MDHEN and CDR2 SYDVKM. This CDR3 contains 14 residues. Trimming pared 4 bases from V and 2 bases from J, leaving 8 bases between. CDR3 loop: CASSSTVTNEKLFF. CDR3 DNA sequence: TGTGCCAGCAGTTCGACCGTCACTAATGAAAAACTGTTTTTT.

The CDR3 region has the DNA TGTGCCAGCAGTTCGTCACCCCTCAACTATGGCTACACCTTC. Protein sequence: CASSSSPLNYGYTF. The rearrangement links TRBV28 to TRBJ1-2; D remains ambiguous. CDR1 MDHEN and CDR2 SYDVKM come from the germline V gene. The CDR3 length is 14 residues. Deletions cut 4 bases from V and 2 bases from J, with 11 bases between.

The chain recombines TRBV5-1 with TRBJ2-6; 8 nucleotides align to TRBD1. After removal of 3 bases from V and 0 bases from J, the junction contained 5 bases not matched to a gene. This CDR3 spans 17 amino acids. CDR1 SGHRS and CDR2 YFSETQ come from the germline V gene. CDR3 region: CASSWTGTSSGANVLTF. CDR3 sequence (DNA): TGCGCCAGCAGCTGGACAGGGACGAGCTCTGGGGCCAACGTCCTGACTTTC.

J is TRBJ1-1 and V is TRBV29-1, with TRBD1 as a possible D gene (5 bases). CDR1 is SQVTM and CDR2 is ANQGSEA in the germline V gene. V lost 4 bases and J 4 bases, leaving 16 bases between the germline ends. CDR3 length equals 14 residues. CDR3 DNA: TGCAGCGTTGCCTTGAGGGGTGGGAGCACTGAAGCTTTCTTT. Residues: CSVALRGGSTEAFF.

The CDR3 here is CASSLGSGGIGNTIYF. Written as DNA, the CDR3 is TGCGCCAGCAGCTTGGGTTCCGGGGGTATCGGAAACACCATATATTTT. This sequence joins TRBV5-1 and TRBJ1-3; TRBD1 is a possible D gene (5 bases). Deletions cut 0 bases from V and 4 bases from J, with 14 bases between. The CDR3 contains 16 residues. Germline values: CDR1 SGHRS, CDR2 YFSETQ. The variable domain in full, with the rest retrieved from reference TRBV5-1 and TRBJ1-3, is KAGVTQTPRYLIKTRGQQVTLSCSPISGHRSVSWYQQTPGQGLQFLFEYFSETQRNKGNFPGRFSGRQFSNSRSEMNVSTLELGDSALYLCASSLGSGGIGNTIYFGEGSWLTVV.

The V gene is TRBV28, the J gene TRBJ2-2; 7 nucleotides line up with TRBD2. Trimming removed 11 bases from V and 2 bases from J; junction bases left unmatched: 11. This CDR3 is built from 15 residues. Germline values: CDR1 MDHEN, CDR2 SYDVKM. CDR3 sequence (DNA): TGTGCCTCCACTCGGGGACTACTAAACACCGGGGAGCTGTTTTTT. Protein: CASTRGLLNTGELFF.

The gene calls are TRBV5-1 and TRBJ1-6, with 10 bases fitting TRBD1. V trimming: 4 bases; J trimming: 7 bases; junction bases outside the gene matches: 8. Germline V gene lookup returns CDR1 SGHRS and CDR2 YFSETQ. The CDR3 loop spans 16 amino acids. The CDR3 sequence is CASSPRDRGSNSPLHF. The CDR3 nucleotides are TGCGCCAGCAGCCCCCGGGACAGGGGTTCGAATTCACCCCTCCACTTT.

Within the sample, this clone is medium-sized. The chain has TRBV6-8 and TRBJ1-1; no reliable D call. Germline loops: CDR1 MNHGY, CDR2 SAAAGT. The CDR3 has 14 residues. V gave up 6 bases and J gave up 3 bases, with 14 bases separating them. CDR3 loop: CASSESIRDTEAFF. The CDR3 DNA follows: TGTGCCAGCAGCGAGAGTATCCGGGACACTGAAGCTTTCTTT.

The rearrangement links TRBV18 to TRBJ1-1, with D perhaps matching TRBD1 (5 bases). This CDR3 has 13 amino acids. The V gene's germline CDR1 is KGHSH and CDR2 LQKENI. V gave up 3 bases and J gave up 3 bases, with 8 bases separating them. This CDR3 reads CASSPGTDTEAFF. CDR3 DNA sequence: TGTGCCAGCTCACCCGGGACCGACACTGAAGCTTTCTTT. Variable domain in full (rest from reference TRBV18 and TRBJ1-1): NAGVMQNPRHLVRRRGQEARLRCSPMKGHSHVYWYRQLPEEGLKFMVYLQKENIIDESGMPKERFSAEFPKEGPSILRIQQVVRGDSAAYFCASSPGTDTEAFFGQGTRLTVV.

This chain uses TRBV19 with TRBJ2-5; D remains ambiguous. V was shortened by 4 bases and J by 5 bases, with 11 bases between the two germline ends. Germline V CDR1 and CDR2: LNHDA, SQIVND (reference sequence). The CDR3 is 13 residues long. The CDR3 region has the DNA TGTGCCAGTAGTACTGGGAATGTGGAGACCCAGTACTTC. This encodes CASSTGNVETQYF. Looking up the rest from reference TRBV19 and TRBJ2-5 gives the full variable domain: DGGITQSPKYLFRKEGQNVTLSCEQNLNHDAMYWYRQDPGQGLRLIYYSQIVNDFQKGDIAEGYSVSREKKESFPLTVTSAQKNPTAFYLCASSTGNVETQYFGPGTRLLVL.

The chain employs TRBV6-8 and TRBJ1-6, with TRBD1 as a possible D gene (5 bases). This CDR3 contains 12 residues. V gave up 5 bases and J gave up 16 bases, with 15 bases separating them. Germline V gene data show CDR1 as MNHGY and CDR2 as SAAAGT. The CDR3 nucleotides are TGTGCCAGCAGTGAGGGGAAGGGAATGCTCCACTTT. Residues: CASSEGKGMLHF.

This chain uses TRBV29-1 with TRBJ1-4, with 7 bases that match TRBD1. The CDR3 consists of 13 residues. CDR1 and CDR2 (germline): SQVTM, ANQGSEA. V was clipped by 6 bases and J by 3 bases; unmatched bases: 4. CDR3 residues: CSVPGTANEKLFF. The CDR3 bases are TGCAGCGTGCCCGGGACAGCTAATGAAAAACTGTTTTTT.

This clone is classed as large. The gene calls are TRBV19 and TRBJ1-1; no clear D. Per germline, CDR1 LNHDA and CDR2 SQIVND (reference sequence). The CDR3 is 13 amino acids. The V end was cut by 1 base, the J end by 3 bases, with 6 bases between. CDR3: CASSIVSHTEAFF. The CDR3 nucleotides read TGTGCCAGTAGTATAGTGAGCCACACTGAAGCTTTCTTT.

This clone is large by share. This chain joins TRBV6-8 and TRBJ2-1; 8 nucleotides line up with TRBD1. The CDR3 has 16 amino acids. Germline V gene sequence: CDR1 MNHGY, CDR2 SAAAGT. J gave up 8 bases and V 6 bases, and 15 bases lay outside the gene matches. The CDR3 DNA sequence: TGTGCCAGCAGCTTCCGGGGCACAGGGGGTCGCGATGAGCAGTTCTTC. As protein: CASSFRGTGGRDEQFF.

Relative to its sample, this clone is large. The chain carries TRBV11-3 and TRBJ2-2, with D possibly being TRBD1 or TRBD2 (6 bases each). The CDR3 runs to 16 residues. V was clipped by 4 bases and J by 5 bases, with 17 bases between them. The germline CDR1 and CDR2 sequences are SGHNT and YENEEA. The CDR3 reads CASSSLPGGATGELFF. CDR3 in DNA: TGTGCCAGCAGCTCCCTCCCCGGGGGCGCAACCGGGGAGCTGTTTTTT.

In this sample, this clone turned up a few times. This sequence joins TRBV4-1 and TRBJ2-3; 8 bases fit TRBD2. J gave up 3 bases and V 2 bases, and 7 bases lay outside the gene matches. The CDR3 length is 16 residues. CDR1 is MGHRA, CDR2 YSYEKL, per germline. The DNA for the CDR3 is TGCGCCAGCAGCCAAAGGGGCCGGGGGGGGACAGATACGCAGTATTTT. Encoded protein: CASSQRGRGGTDTQYF.

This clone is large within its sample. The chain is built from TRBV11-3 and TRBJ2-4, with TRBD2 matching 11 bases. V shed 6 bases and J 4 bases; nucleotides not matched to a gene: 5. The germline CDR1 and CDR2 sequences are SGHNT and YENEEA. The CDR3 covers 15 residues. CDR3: CASRNGTSGKNIQYF. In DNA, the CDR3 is TGTGCCAGCAGAAATGGGACTAGCGGTAAAAACATTCAGTACTTC.

DNA of the CDR3: TGTGCCAGCTCACCGGAGGGGATGAACACTGAAGCTTTCTTT. It codes for CASSPEGMNTEAFF. The chain has TRBV18 and TRBJ1-1; a possible D gene is TRBD1 (5 bases). The CDR3 totals 14 residues. Germline V gene lookup returns CDR1 KGHSH and CDR2 LQKENI. The V end was cut by 3 bases, the J end by 0 bases, with 8 bases between.

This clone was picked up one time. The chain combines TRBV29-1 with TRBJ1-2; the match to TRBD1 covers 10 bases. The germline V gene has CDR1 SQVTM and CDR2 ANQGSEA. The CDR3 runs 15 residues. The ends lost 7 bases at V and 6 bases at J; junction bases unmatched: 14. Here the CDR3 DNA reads TGCAGCGGATCCGAATCGGGACAGGGGTTGGATGGCTACACCTTC. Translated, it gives CSGSESGQGLDGYTF.

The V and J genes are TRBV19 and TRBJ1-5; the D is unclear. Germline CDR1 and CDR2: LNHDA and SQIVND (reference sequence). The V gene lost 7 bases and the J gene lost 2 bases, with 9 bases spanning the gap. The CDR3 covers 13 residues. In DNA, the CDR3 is TGTGCCAGTAACCCCGGGCGCAATCAGCCCCAGCATTTT. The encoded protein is CASNPGRNQPQHF.

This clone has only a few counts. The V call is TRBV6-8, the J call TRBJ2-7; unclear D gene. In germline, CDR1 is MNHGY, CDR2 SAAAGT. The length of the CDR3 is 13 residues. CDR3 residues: CVISSDGSYEQYF. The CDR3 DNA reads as TGTGTCATCAGTTCGGACGGCTCCTACGAGCAGTACTTC.